The clone carrying this T cell receptor (beta chain) has a handful of counts. Its antigen is currently unknown. This specimen comes from a study of cytomegalovirus exposure and HLA in healthy donors. Study-wide points: Across all donors, roughly uniform sequencing depth was an assumption of the presence/absence analyses. For most subjects, TCR beta sequences were reported to predict HLA-A and HLA-B alleles with accuracy. Most TCR sequences were rare, but some public TCRs occurred in many donors. In a later analysis, HLA-C alleles had the fewest associated TCRs, DRB1 alleles the most.

Researchers ran the PCR with 60 Vbeta and 13 Jbeta primers. Some clones are missing from TCRdb's copy, which holds only in-frame ones; the method was immunoSEQ multiplex PCR. The repertoire holds about 190,000 clones, roughly 77% seen once, with about 3.1% in the top ten. CDR3 length: 14 amino acids. V lost 7 bases and J lost 2, with 15 bases in between. The germline V gene has CDR1 MDHEN and CDR2 SYDVKM. The sequence derives from a woman aged 25 to 45 in good health and CMV-seropositive. The specimen was PBMCs. The chain recombines TRBV28 with TRBJ2-7, with D uncertain. CDR3 DNA: TGTGCCAGCACCCCGTGGCGCAGCGCCTACGAGCAGTACTTC. It yields the protein CASTPWRSAYEQYF.